This is a list of T cell receptor beta chains from one sample in a study of blood T cell repertoires in COVID-19. Here immunoSEQ multiplex PCR was the method, and the copy in TCRdb shows in-frame clones only, minus some. The sample has some 240,000 clones; 75% to 85% are singletons. Sequences were obtained from peripheral blood. Source of these receptors: a woman in her 70s with COVID-19, enrolled during active disease. The CDR3 runs from the conserved cysteine through the conserved F or W. A D gene is named only where the DNA matches it firmly. Expanded clones are given a class, and other clones once, few, many or no size at all.

TRBV5-8	few	TRBJ1-1	TRBD1	CASRPTQGKNTEAFF	TGTGCCAGCAGGCCGACACAGGGGAAGAACACTGAAGCTTTCTTT
TRBV5-5	NA	TRBJ1-5	NA	CASSLNWADQPQHF	TGTGCCAGCAGCTTGAACTGGGCCGATCAGCCCCAGCATTTT
TRBV30	NA	TRBJ2-4	TRBD2	CAWSVYPPRSGTSGPKNIQYF	TGTGCCTGGAGTGTCTACCCTCCCCGCAGCGGGACTAGCGGGCCCAAAAACATTCAGTACTTC
TRBV28	NA	TRBJ1-1	TRBD1	CASSLAFGDSRLNTEAFF	TGTGCCAGCAGTCTTGCTTTTGGGGACAGTCGATTGAACACTGAAGCTTTCTTT
TRBV3-1/TRBV3-2	NA	TRBJ1-4	NA	CASSTPWGGPDEKLFF	TGTGCCAGCAGCACTCCATGGGGGGGGCCCGACGAAAAACTGTTTTTT
TRBV28	once	TRBJ1-5	NA	CASRQGFRQPQHF	TGTGCCAGCAGACAGGGATTTCGGCAGCCCCAGCATTTT
TRBV28	NA	TRBJ1-1	TRBD1	CASSLRTGGRKNTEAFF	TGTGCCAGCAGTTTACGGACAGGGGGCCGAAAGAACACTGAAGCTTTCTTT
TRBV27	few	TRBJ1-1	NA	CASSLSYPNTEAFF	TGTGCCAGCAGTTTATCTTATCCGAACACTGAAGCTTTCTTT
TRBV30	NA	TRBJ2-3	TRBD1	CAWSARQGRPSGTQYF	TGTGCCTGGAGTGCCCGACAGGGGCGCCCCAGCGGTACGCAGTATTTT
TRBV6-4	once	TRBJ2-6	NA	CASSELPGQGPHSGANVLTF	TGTGCCAGCAGTGAGCTTCCGGGACAAGGTCCTCACTCTGGGGCCAACGTCCTGACTTTC
TRBV2	NA	TRBJ2-7	TRBD2	CASSFSGKTYEQYF	TGTGCCAGCAGCTTTAGCGGGAAGACCTACGAGCAGTACTTC
TRBV7-2	NA	TRBJ2-3	TRBD2	CASSSGLAGADTQYF	TGTGCCAGCAGCTCTGGACTAGCGGGAGCGGATACGCAGTATTTT
TRBV5-4	NA	TRBJ2-3	TRBD2	CASSLKLADTDTQYF	TGTGCCAGCAGCTTAAAACTAGCGGACACAGATACGCAGTATTTT
TRBV10-1	NA	TRBJ1-6	TRBD1	CASSRTGSSPLHF	TGCGCCAGCAGTCGGACAGGGAGTTCACCCCTCCACTTT
TRBV7-3	few	TRBJ2-5	TRBD2	CASSPKASGRQETQYF	TGTGCCAGCAGCCCGAAAGCTAGCGGGAGACAAGAGACCCAGTACTTC
TRBV29-1	NA	TRBJ2-1	NA	CSVTGTSSYNEQFF	TGCAGCGTTACCGGGACTTCTTCCTACAATGAGCAGTTCTTC
TRBV7-9	NA	TRBJ1-1	TRBD1	CASSPGQGDTEAFF	TGTGCCAGCAGCCCCGGACAGGGGGACACTGAAGCTTTCTTT
TRBV28	once	TRBJ1-4	NA	CASRREGREKLFF	TGTGCCAGCAGGAGGGAGGGGAGGGAAAAACTGTTTTTT
TRBV6-4	NA	TRBJ2-1	TRBD2	CASSDLAGGNNEQFF	TGTGCCAGCAGTGACCTAGCGGGAGGGAACAATGAGCAGTTCTTC
TRBV5-6	NA	TRBJ1-3	NA	CASSIQGVIAGNTIYF	TGTGCCAGCAGCATACAGGGTGTTATAGCTGGAAACACCATATATTTT
TRBV3-1/TRBV3-2	NA	TRBJ1-1	NA	CASSLGSGGSTEAFF	TGTGCCAGCAGCCTTGGATCGGGGGGCAGCACTGAAGCTTTCTTT
TRBV19	NA	TRBJ1-4	NA	CASSIRLNYYTGSEKLFF	TGTGCCAGTAGTATAAGACTCAACTATTACACAGGGAGTGAAAAACTGTTTTTT
TRBV19	NA	TRBJ2-3	TRBD2	CASSILLRSGSLGGTDTQYF	TGTGCCAGTAGTATCCTCCTTAGAAGCGGGAGCCTCGGGGGCACAGATACGCAGTATTTT
TRBV10-3	hyperexpanded	TRBJ2-7	NA	CAISELQGLFNYEQYF	TGTGCCATCAGTGAATTGCAGGGGCTATTCAACTACGAGCAGTACTTC
TRBV29-1	NA	TRBJ1-2	NA	CSVYGGYGYTF	TGCAGCGTTTACGGGGGCTATGGCTACACCTTC
TRBV19	NA	TRBJ2-1	NA	CASSPPYNEQFF	TGTGCCAGTAGTCCCCCTTACAATGAGCAGTTCTTC
TRBV27	few	TRBJ2-2	NA	CASSFGHTPGDTGELFF	TGTGCCAGCAGTTTTGGACATACCCCAGGGGACACCGGGGAGCTGTTTTTT
TRBV2	NA	TRBJ1-5	NA	CASSVGRARNQPQHF	TGTGCCAGCAGCGTAGGCAGGGCCCGCAATCAGCCCCAGCATTTT
TRBV20-1	NA	TRBJ1-5	NA	CSASSAGNQPQHF	TGCAGTGCTAGTTCGGCGGGCAATCAGCCCCAGCATTTT
TRBV4-1	NA	TRBJ2-3	NA	CASSQERTGHISTDTQYF	TGCGCCAGCAGCCAAGAACGTACGGGACACATTAGCACAGATACGCAGTATTTT
TRBV5-1	few	TRBJ1-3	TRBD1	CASSPYPGQPSGNTIYF	TGCGCCAGCAGCCCTTACCCGGGACAGCCCTCTGGAAACACCATATATTTT
TRBV29-1	NA	TRBJ1-5	TRBD1	CSVRQGSNQPQHF	TGCAGCGTTAGACAGGGTAGCAATCAGCCCCAGCATTTT
TRBV30	few	TRBJ1-6	TRBD1	CAWSSGQGAVSPLHF	TGTGCCTGGAGTAGCGGACAGGGGGCAGTTTCACCCCTCCACTTT
TRBV6-4	NA	TRBJ2-1	TRBD2	CASSEASGSPYNEQFF	TGTGCCAGCAGTGAGGCTAGCGGGAGTCCCTACAATGAGCAGTTCTTC